A single sample gave rise to the 7 T cell receptor beta chains below, sequenced in a study of Tregs in tolerant kidney transplant recipients. The assay was immunoSEQ multiplex PCR, and TCRdb's table has in-frame clones only and misses some. Here the sample spans about 31,000 clones, 82% being singletons. These receptors have no identified antigens. Source material: Tregs from blood cultured with allogeneic cells. These receptors came from a human donor in good health.

This chain links TRBV6-5 with TRBJ2-5; D remains ambiguous. Trimming took 5 bases from V and 5 from J, leaving 18 bases between them. This CDR3 is 15 amino acids long. Germline loops: CDR1 MNHEY, CDR2 SVGAGI. The CDR3 coding sequence is TGTGCCAGCAGTACACGCCTCGGACCAAGGGAGACCCAGTACTTC. Protein product: CASSTRLGPRETQYF.

The chain combines TRBV7-3 with TRBJ2-2; D is perhaps TRBD1 (6 bases). The CDR3 is 14 amino acids. Per germline, CDR1 SGHTA and CDR2 FQGTGA. V was trimmed by 6 bases and J by 1 base, leaving 9 bases between them. CDR3 amino acids: CASRVDRNTGELFF. CDR3 bases: TGTGCCAGCAGGGTGGACAGGAACACCGGGGAGCTGTTTTTT.

The chain couples TRBV6-6 to TRBJ1-4, with TRBD1 matching over 7 bases. This CDR3 is built from 13 residues. V lost 7 bases, J lost 8 bases, and 7 bases stayed unmatched. Germline lookup yields CDR1 MNHNY and CDR2 SVGAGI (reference sequence). The DNA for the CDR3 is TGTGCCAGCACCAACGGAGGGGGCGAAAAACTGTTTTTT. Its translation is CASTNGGGEKLFF.

The chain has TRBV7-2 and TRBJ1-4, with TRBD1 matching 7 bases. The CDR3 is made up of 12 amino acids. Per germline, CDR1 SGHTA and CDR2 FQGNSA. V lost 6 bases to trimming and J lost 8 bases; unmatched junction nucleotides: 3. In DNA form, the CDR3 reads TGTGCCAGCAGTTACAGGGGCGAAAAACTGTTTTTT. This translates into CASSYRGEKLFF.

DNA of the CDR3: TGTGCCAGCACCAGACCCGAGGCAGGAAACACCATATATTTT. It encodes CASTRPEAGNTIYF. This sequence joins TRBV11-1 and TRBJ1-3; no definite D call. Germline V CDR1 and CDR2: SGHAT, FQDESV (reference sequence). V lost 7 bases and J lost 4, with 14 bases in between. CDR3 length equals 14 residues.

The rearrangement links TRBV7-9 to TRBJ1-2; a possible D gene is TRBD1 (5 bases). Deletions cut 5 bases from V and 1 base from J, with 14 bases between. CDR3 length equals 15 residues. Germline lookup yields CDR1 SEHNR and CDR2 FQNEAQ (reference sequence). This CDR3 is CASSPGGDFNYGYTF. CDR3 in DNA: TGTGCCAGCAGCCCAGGCGGGGACTTTAACTATGGCTACACCTTC.

By sample share, this clone is medium-sized. The chain joins TRBV11-2 to TRBJ1-4, with a possible D match to TRBD1 (5 bases). Germline-derived CDR1 and CDR2 are SGHAT and FQNNGV. The CDR3 is made up of 16 amino acids. V shed 5 bases and J shed 4 bases, with 17 bases lying between them. This CDR3 reads CASSPSHRTRNEKLFF. DNA for the CDR3: TGTGCCAGCAGCCCGTCACACAGGACCCGTAATGAAAAACTGTTTTTT.